The 28 T cell receptor beta chains reported below all come from one sample, sequenced in a study of cytomegalovirus exposure and HLA in healthy donors. The protocol was immunoSEQ multiplex PCR, while the TCRdb copy is restricted to in-frame clones and leaves out a portion. The sample consists of approximately 180,000 clones, around nine tenths of them appearing once. The material sequenced was PBMCs. These receptors originate from a woman between 25 and 40 years old in good health and CMV-seronegative.

This rearrangement joins TRBV4-3 to TRBJ2-5; perhaps TRBD2 as D (5 bases). CDR3 length equals 14 residues. The germline CDR1 and CDR2 sequences are LGHNA and YSLEER. V lost 0 bases and J lost 5, with 10 bases in between. The CDR3 protein is CASSQDQRRETQYF. The CDR3 DNA sequence: TGCGCCAGCAGCCAAGATCAGAGGAGGGAGACCCAGTACTTC.

This chain joins TRBV5-1 and TRBJ2-6; D unresolved. V was shortened by 3 bases and J by 4 bases, with 14 bases between the two germline ends. CDR1 is SGHRS and CDR2 is YFSETQ in the germline V gene. The CDR3 covers 16 residues. CDR3 coding DNA: TGCGCCAGCAGCTATGGAGAGTTTCCCGGGGCCAACGTCCTGACTTTC. It encodes CASSYGEFPGANVLTF.

This clone came up once. This chain uses TRBV28 with TRBJ2-7; possible D gene TRBD1, 6 bases. Trimming stripped 3 bases from V and 1 base from J, with 13 bases between. CDR1 is MDHEN and CDR2 is SYDVKM in the germline V gene. The length of the CDR3 is 15 residues. The CDR3 DNA sequence: TGTGCCAGCAGTTTTTATCCAGGGGAGTCCTACGAGCAGTACTTC. Amino acid sequence: CASSFYPGESYEQYF.

This chain connects TRBV11-2 to TRBJ2-7; TRBD1 matches 8 bases. J was trimmed by 2 bases and V by 4 bases; bases with no gene match: 7. From germline, CDR1 is SGHAT and CDR2 FQNNGV. CDR3 length equals 15 residues. The CDR3 spells CASSSPTGAPYEQYF. CDR3 DNA sequence: TGTGCCAGCAGCTCCCCGACAGGGGCCCCCTACGAGCAGTACTTC.

This sequence joins TRBV2 and TRBJ2-2, with 12 nucleotides matching TRBD1. The junction had 2 bases not matched to a gene; V was cut back by 8 bases and J by 4 bases. Per germline, CDR1 SNHLY and CDR2 FYNNEI. The CDR3 is 14 amino acids. This chain's CDR3 is CASSGQGATGELFF. CDR3 sequence (DNA): TGTGCCAGCTCGGGACAGGGGGCCACCGGGGAGCTGTTTTTT.

The V gene is TRBV18, the J gene TRBJ1-4; 9 nucleotides line up with TRBD1. Germline trimming cut 5 bases from V and 3 bases from J; bases unmatched to any gene: 4. Germline V gene lookup returns CDR1 KGHSH and CDR2 LQKENI. The CDR3 length is 15 residues. This CDR3 is CASSINRGPNEKLFF. Written as DNA, the CDR3 is TGTGCCAGCTCAATCAACAGGGGGCCTAATGAAAAACTGTTTTTT.

The V gene is TRBV27, the J gene TRBJ1-5; D may be TRBD1 (6 bases). CDR1 MNHEY and CDR2 SMNVEV come from the germline V gene (reference sequence). Trimming shortened V by 7 bases and J by 1 base, and 23 bases separated the two germline ends. The CDR3 spans 18 residues. For the CDR3, the DNA is TGTGCCAGCATTCGAAAGGGGGAGGGGAAGGAGAGCAATCAGCCCCAGCATTTT. It is translated as CASIRKGEGKESNQPQHF.

V gene TRBV7-6 combines with J gene TRBJ2-1, with TRBD2 identical over 9 bases. CDR1 is SGHVS, CDR2 FNYEAQ, per germline. V shed 3 bases, J shed 5 bases, and the junction held 8 bases outside the gene matches. This CDR3 contains 16 residues. The CDR3 DNA reads TGTGCCAGCAGCTTGGTTATTAGCGGGGGAGACAATGAGCAGTTCTTC. It translates to CASSLVISGGDNEQFF.

The V call is TRBV5-1, the J call TRBJ2-3, with D uncertain. Trimming cost V 0 bases and J 1 base, with 6 bases left between them. Germline V gives CDR1 SGHRS, CDR2 YFSETQ. CDR3 length equals 14 residues. The CDR3 region has the DNA TGCGCCAGCAGCTTGGATGCGGGCACAGATACGCAGTATTTT. It encodes CASSLDAGTDTQYF.

The V and J genes are TRBV4-2 and TRBJ1-3; TRBD1 matches at 8 bases. The CDR3 is 16 residues long. The V segment lost 4 bases and the J segment 0 bases; nucleotides outside the gene matches: 5. Germline V gene lookup returns CDR1 LGHNA and CDR2 YNFKEQ. The CDR3 DNA is TGTGCCAGCAGCCCGGGACAGGACGTCTCTGGAAACACCATATATTTT. Amino acid sequence: CASSPGQDVSGNTIYF.

This clone came up a few times. V is TRBV6-1 and J is TRBJ2-1; tentatively, D is TRBD2 (7 bases). V gave up 3 bases and J gave up 10 bases, with 19 bases separating them. Per the germline V gene, CDR1 is MNHNS and CDR2 is SASEGT. This CDR3 spans 15 amino acids. CDR3 bases: TGTGCCAGCAGTGACGATGTCGGGGGGCCGGGGGAGCAGTTCTTC. This sequence encodes CASSDDVGGPGEQFF.

The chain joins TRBV5-1 to TRBJ1-2; D may be TRBD1 (6 bases). The CDR3 sequence is 17 residues long. CDR1 and CDR2 from the germline V gene are SGHRS and YFSETQ. Trimming left V 5 bases short and J 1 base short, with 21 bases between. CDR3 DNA sequence: TGCGCCAGCAGGTCGACAGGAGACGTCGAGAGTAACTATGGCTACACCTTC. Encoded protein: CASRSTGDVESNYGYTF. Full variable domain (outside the CDR3, taken from reference TRBV5-1 and TRBJ1-2): KAGVTQTPRYLIKTRGQQVTLSCSPISGHRSVSWYQQTPGQGLQFLFEYFSETQRNKGNFPGRFSGRQFSNSRSEMNVSTLELGDSALYLCASRSTGDVESNYGYTFGSGTRLTVV.

The rearrangement uses TRBV30 and TRBJ2-1, with 11 bases matching TRBD2. J was trimmed by 7 bases and V by 4 bases; bases with no gene match: 12. Germline V gene sequence: CDR1 GTSNPN, CDR2 SVGIG (reference sequence). There are 16 residues in the CDR3. The CDR3 DNA follows: TGTGCCTGGATAAGGTCTAGCGGGGGGAGGAGGAATGAGCAGTTCTTC. Translated, it gives CAWIRSSGGRRNEQFF.

On this clone itself: Other nucleotide sequences from this sample produce the same CDR3. The chain couples TRBV11-2 to TRBJ2-7, with D tentatively TRBD2 (6 bases). This CDR3 has 14 residues. V was clipped by 1 base and J by 2 bases, with 9 bases between them. Germline V lookup: CDR1 SGHAT, CDR2 FQNNGV. CDR3: CASSLGAGTYEQYF. Written as DNA, the CDR3 is TGTGCCAGCAGCTTAGGGGCGGGGACCTACGAGCAGTACTTC.

The chain joins TRBV15 to TRBJ2-2, with 12 bases aligning to TRBD2. The CDR3 has 16 amino acids. Germline trimming cut 5 bases from V and 5 bases from J; bases unmatched to any gene: 6. The germline CDR1 and CDR2 sequences are LNHNV and YYDKDF (reference sequence). This chain's CDR3 is CATSGTTSGGTGELFF. The CDR3 DNA follows: TGTGCCACCAGCGGGACGACTAGCGGGGGAACCGGGGAGCTGTTTTTT.

CDR3 protein: CAWKSQASGGAFYYEQYF. As DNA, the CDR3 is TGTGCCTGGAAAAGCCAGGCTAGCGGGGGGGCCTTTTACTACGAGCAGTACTTC. This chain links TRBV30 with TRBJ2-7, with 12 bases identical to TRBD2. The CDR3 is 18 residues long. V shed 4 bases, J shed 3 bases, and the junction held 16 bases outside the gene matches. Germline V lookup: CDR1 GTSNPN, CDR2 SVGIG (reference sequence).

Worth noting for this clone: Additional DNA sequences in this sample encode the identical CDR3. This sequence joins TRBV10-3 and TRBJ2-5, with D possibly being TRBD1 (6 bases). Germline CDR1 is ENHRY and CDR2 is SYGVKD. Trimming took off 0 bases at V and 2 bases at J, with 10 bases between the two ends. The CDR3 covers 15 residues. The CDR3 sequence: CAISESGGRQETQYF. The CDR3 bases are TGTGCCATCAGTGAGTCTGGGGGCAGACAAGAGACCCAGTACTTC.

This sequence joins TRBV27 and TRBJ1-5; weak D call: TRBD1 (5 bases). The CDR3 is 15 amino acids. CDR1 and CDR2 from the germline V gene are MNHEY and SMNVEV (reference sequence). Trimming cost V 0 bases and J 7 bases, with 13 bases left between them. As DNA, the CDR3 is TGTGCCAGCAGTTTATCGGGTCAGGGCGGCCAGCCCCAGCATTTT. It translates to CASSLSGQGGQPQHF.

The chain links TRBV7-2 to TRBJ1-1, with D possibly matching TRBD1 (6 bases). The V gene's germline CDR1 is SGHTA and CDR2 FQGNSA. The CDR3 totals 18 residues. The V and J ends lost 3 bases and 1 base respectively, with 21 bases between them. In DNA form, the CDR3 reads TGTGCCAGCAGCTTGATGGTAGGGGACACCCAAAAGAACACTGAAGCTTTCTTT. Its translation: CASSLMVGDTQKNTEAFF.

J is TRBJ2-7 and V is TRBV6-1; tentatively, D is TRBD2 (5 bases). CDR3 length: 17 amino acids. Per the germline V gene, CDR1 is MNHNS and CDR2 is SASEGT. With 1 base removed from V and 0 bases from J, the gap between germline ends came to 16 bases. The CDR3 DNA reads TGTGCCAGCAGTGAAGGAGTCGGAACGGACTTCTCCTACGAGCAGTACTTC. Translation gives CASSEGVGTDFSYEQYF.

This clone was recorded once. The V and J genes are TRBV5-1 and TRBJ1-1; D unresolved. The V gene's germline CDR1 is SGHRS and CDR2 YFSETQ. V was clipped by 2 bases and J by 1 base, with 6 bases between them. This CDR3 is 13 amino acids long. The CDR3 DNA is TGCGCCAGCAGCTTCAGCGAGAACACTGAAGCTTTCTTT. It encodes CASSFSENTEAFF.

In its sample, this clone was seen a few times. The chain couples TRBV6-1 to TRBJ1-5; no clear D. Germline CDR1 MNHNS, CDR2 SASEGT. Trimming took 1 base from V and 0 from J, leaving 7 bases between them. CDR3 length: 15 residues. DNA of the CDR3: TGTGCCAGCAGTGAAGACCCGGGTAGCAATCAGCCCCAGCATTTT. Encoded protein: CASSEDPGSNQPQHF.

DNA of the CDR3: TGTGCCAGTAGTATGCCTCACAGGGTGGGCACTGAAGCTTTCTTT. It yields the protein CASSMPHRVGTEAFF. This chain uses TRBV19 with TRBJ1-1, with TRBD1 as a possible D gene (6 bases). Germline V lookup: CDR1 LNHDA, CDR2 SQIVND (reference sequence). The V and J ends lost 3 bases and 4 bases respectively, with 15 bases between them. The CDR3 is 15 amino acids.

The table lists this clone with a count of one. The chain has TRBV27 and TRBJ1-5; TRBD1 agrees at 10 bases. J was trimmed by 0 bases and V by 6 bases; bases with no gene match: 8. Germline CDR1 and CDR2: MNHEY and SMNVEV (reference sequence). This CDR3 spans 17 amino acids. Here the CDR3 DNA reads TGTGCCAGCAGCAAGGGACAGGGGACATATAGCAATCAGCCCCAGCATTTT. Residues: CASSKGQGTYSNQPQHF.

The chain couples TRBV5-1 to TRBJ2-3; unclear D gene. From germline, CDR1 is SGHRS and CDR2 YFSETQ. The CDR3 spans 16 residues. V lost 4 bases, J lost 0 bases, and 15 bases lay in between. CDR3 bases: TGCGCCAGCAGCCGTATTAGTCCCTCTAGCACAGATACGCAGTATTTT. Protein sequence: CASSRISPSSTDTQYF.

This rearrangement joins TRBV9 to TRBJ2-3, with D maybe TRBD2 (6 bases). The length of the CDR3 is 18 residues. Trimming took off 0 bases at V and 5 bases at J, with 22 bases between the two ends. Looked up from germline, CDR1 is SGDLS and CDR2 is YYNGEE. The DNA of the CDR3 is TGTGCCAGCAGCGTAGTCGATTCGGCGGGGCCACGGGGAGATACGCAGTATTTT. Translating gives CASSVVDSAGPRGDTQYF.

This chain connects TRBV6-1 to TRBJ1-1; D remains ambiguous. Germline loops: CDR1 MNHNS, CDR2 SASEGT. V lost 0 bases and J 3 bases, leaving 14 bases between the germline ends. This CDR3 is 16 amino acids long. CDR3 in DNA: TGTGCCAGCAGTGAAGCACTAGGCGCGTTGGACACTGAAGCTTTCTTT. This sequence encodes CASSEALGALDTEAFF.

The chain combines TRBV5-1 with TRBJ1-5, with 7 bases that match TRBD1. Germline V gene lookup returns CDR1 SGHRS and CDR2 YFSETQ. The V and J ends lost 0 bases and 3 bases, in that order; junction bases with no gene match: 3. The CDR3 totals 15 residues. CDR3 amino acids: CASSLEGQTNQPQHF. The DNA of the CDR3 is TGCGCCAGCAGCTTGGAGGGACAGACCAATCAGCCCCAGCATTTT.